The 26 T cell receptor beta chains below all came from one sample that was sequenced in a study of shared clonotypes between healthy human individuals. TCRdb's table, derived via immunoSEQ multiplex PCR, lists solely in-frame clones and lacks some. Here the sample spans approximately 320,000 clones, over 75% being singletons. Sequenced material: memory CD8+ T cells sorted from blood. Indicated subset: CD45RO+ cells pooled with CCR7-negative TemRA cells. Receptors originate from a man younger than 35 in good health.

This chain connects TRBV30 to TRBJ2-5; D call uncertain. This CDR3 region has 11 residues. V was clipped by 0 bases and J by 4 bases, with 3 bases between them. CDR1 is GTSNPN and CDR2 is SVGIG in the germline V gene (reference sequence). CDR3 DNA: TGTGCCTGGAGTGTACTAGAGACCCAGTACTTC. It is translated as CAWSVLETQYF. The variable domain in full, completed from reference TRBV30 and TRBJ2-5, reads SQTIHQWPATLVQPVGSPLSLECTVEGTSNPNLYWYRQAAGRGLQLLFYSVGIGQISSEVPQNLSASRPQDRQFILSSKKLLLSDSGFYLCAWSVLETQYFGPGTRLLVL.

This chain links TRBV7-7 with TRBJ2-6, with D tentatively TRBD1 (5 bases). The CDR3 totals 18 residues. V lost 5 bases, J lost 5 bases, and 22 bases lay in between. Germline V lookup: CDR1 SSHAT, CDR2 FNYEAQ (reference sequence). CDR3 DNA: TGTGCCAGCAGCAAAGCGACAGTGCCACAAAGTCGGGCCAACGTCCTGACTTTC. It specifies CASSKATVPQSRANVLTF.

The chain uses TRBV4-1 and TRBJ2-7; D perhaps matches TRBD2 (5 bases). Germline assignment: CDR1 MGHRA and CDR2 YSYEKL. The CDR3 extends over 15 amino acids. V lost 0 bases, J lost 3 bases, and 12 bases lay in between. The CDR3 DNA reads as TGCGCCAGCAGCCAAGATGAGGGAGCACTCTACGAGCAGTACTTC. Translating it yields CASSQDEGALYEQYF.

This rearrangement joins TRBV30 to TRBJ2-5; the D is unclear. The germline V gene has CDR1 GTSNPN and CDR2 SVGIG (reference sequence). The CDR3 sequence is 13 residues long. The V and J ends lost 2 bases and 0 bases respectively, with 7 bases between them. CDR3 DNA sequence: TGTGCCTGGAGTTTGGAGAACCAAGAGACCCAGTACTTC. Its protein product is CAWSLENQETQYF. The full variable domain, in which reference TRBV30 and TRBJ2-5 provide the parts outside the CDR3, is SQTIHQWPATLVQPVGSPLSLECTVEGTSNPNLYWYRQAAGRGLQLLFYSVGIGQISSEVPQNLSASRPQDRQFILSSKKLLLSDSGFYLCAWSLENQETQYFGPGTRLLVL.

The chain couples TRBV12-5 to TRBJ1-1, with 7 bases identical to TRBD1. The CDR3 contains 18 residues. Germline V lookup: CDR1 LGHNT, CDR2 FRNRAP. The V segment lost 2 bases and the J segment 0 bases; nucleotides outside the gene matches: 12. As DNA, the CDR3 is TGTGCTAGTGGTTTGCCCCACAGGGGACGAGCCCTGAACACTGAAGCTTTCTTT. Amino acid sequence: CASGLPHRGRALNTEAFF.

Only one count was recorded for this clone. As DNA, the CDR3 is TGTGCCAGTAGTATAGACGACAGCTTAGAGACCCAGTACTTC. It encodes CASSIDDSLETQYF. The chain carries TRBV19 and TRBJ2-5, with a weak D call TRBD1 (5 bases). CDR1 is LNHDA, CDR2 SQIVND, per germline (reference sequence). This CDR3 has 14 amino acids. Trimming cost V 0 bases and J 4 bases, with 9 bases left between them.

The rearrangement uses TRBV4-1 and TRBJ2-5; D remains unclear. The CDR3 spans 16 residues. The ends were cut back, 5 bases at V and 2 bases at J, with 18 bases in the middle. Per the germline V gene, CDR1 is MGHRA and CDR2 is YSYEKL. CDR3: CASSSTNSGPQETQYF. The CDR3 region has the DNA TGCGCCAGCAGCTCAACCAACTCAGGTCCACAAGAGACCCAGTACTTC.

The chain joins TRBV30 to TRBJ2-7, with TRBD2 as a possible D gene (5 bases). Germline values: CDR1 GTSNPN, CDR2 SVGIG (reference sequence). The germline V and J ends were trimmed by 1 base and 0 bases, with 16 bases remaining between them. The CDR3 contains 16 residues. The CDR3 DNA is TGTGCCTGGAGTGCCCCCCGGACTTTCAGCTCCTACGAGCAGTACTTC. This encodes CAWSAPRTFSSYEQYF.

The V call is TRBV5-6, the J call TRBJ2-7, with D perhaps TRBD1 (6 bases). Trimming removed 5 bases at V and 0 bases at J, with 18 bases between. The CDR3 spans 16 residues. The germline CDR1 and CDR2 sequences are SGHDT and YYEEEE. CDR3 amino acids: CASSSSGHIFSYEQYF. In nucleotides, the CDR3 is TGTGCCAGCAGTTCCTCGGGACACATATTCTCCTACGAGCAGTACTTC.

The chain is built from TRBV5-6 and TRBJ2-2; D call uncertain. The CDR3 is 12 residues long. Germline V gene lookup returns CDR1 SGHDT and CDR2 YYEEEE. V lost 2 bases and J 7 bases, leaving 6 bases between the germline ends. The DNA for the CDR3 is TGTGCCAGCAGCTTTCCTGGCGGGGAGCTGTTTTTT. Encoded protein: CASSFPGGELFF.

CDR3 DNA: TGTGCCAGCAGTGAAGCTAGAATGACCACAGATACGCAGTATTTT. Its translation: CASSEARMTTDTQYF. V is TRBV6-1 and J is TRBJ2-3; D is unclear. V lost 0 bases to trimming and J lost 2 bases, with 9 bases between them. CDR1 is MNHNS, CDR2 SASEGT, per germline. This CDR3 is 15 amino acids long.

This chain links TRBV4-1 with TRBJ1-2, with D tentatively TRBD1 (5 bases). This CDR3 contains 15 residues. The germline gives CDR1 MGHRA, CDR2 YSYEKL. The V end was cut by 0 bases, the J end by 4 bases, with 12 bases between. As DNA, the CDR3 is TGCGCCAGCAGCCAAGATCCCGGGACCGTCTATGGCTACACCTTC. It codes for CASSQDPGTVYGYTF.

This clone was recorded only once. The chain links TRBV10-1 to TRBJ1-1; possible D gene TRBD1, 5 bases. V was cut by 5 bases and J by 3 bases, with 10 bases left in between. Germline-derived CDR1 and CDR2 are WNHNN and SYGVQD (reference sequence). The CDR3 loop spans 13 amino acids. The chain's CDR3 is CASSPGRDTEAFF. The CDR3 DNA reads TGCGCCAGCAGTCCAGGGAGGGACACTGAAGCTTTCTTT.

The gene calls are TRBV2 and TRBJ2-5; TRBD1 agrees at 12 bases. V dropped 6 bases and J dropped 1; count of bases not matched to a gene: 12. CDR1 and CDR2 (germline): SNHLY, FYNNEI. The length of the CDR3 is 18 residues. The CDR3 bases are TGTGCCAGCAGGGGCCGGGACAGGGGGCTGTTAATCCAAGAGACCCAGTACTTC. It translates to CASRGRDRGLLIQETQYF.

The chain employs TRBV15 and TRBJ1-2; 9 nucleotides align to TRBD1. Germline-derived CDR1 and CDR2 are LNHNV and YYDKDF (reference sequence). This CDR3 is built from 16 residues. The ends lost 0 bases at V and 1 base at J; junction bases unmatched: 3. As DNA, the CDR3 is TGTGCCACCAGCAGAGATCTGGGACAGGGTAACTATGGCTACACCTTC. Encoded protein: CATSRDLGQGNYGYTF. Using reference TRBV15 and TRBJ1-2 for the parts outside the CDR3, the full variable domain is DAMVIQNPRYQVTQFGKPVTLSCSQTLNHNVMYWYQQKSSQAPKLLFHYYDKDFNNEADTPDNFQSRRPNTSFCFLDIRSPGLGDTAMYLCATSRDLGQGNYGYTFGSGTRLTVV.

The rearrangement uses TRBV13 and TRBJ1-6; D is undetermined. Germline assignment: CDR1 PRHDT and CDR2 FYEKMQ (reference sequence). This CDR3 has 16 amino acids. V dropped 4 bases and J dropped 0 bases, with 10 bases sitting between them. The chain's CDR3 is CASSSTWSSYNSPLHF. Written as DNA, the CDR3 is TGTGCCAGCAGCTCTACTTGGAGCTCCTATAATTCACCCCTCCACTTT.

The chain joins TRBV9 to TRBJ2-1; 8 nucleotides agree with TRBD1. After removal of 5 bases from V and 4 bases from J, the junction contained 11 bases not matched to a gene. CDR1 SGDLS and CDR2 YYNGEE come from the germline V gene. The CDR3 has 16 amino acids. The CDR3 DNA sequence: TGTGCCAGCAGTGAAAACCCGGGACAGGAGTACAATGAGCAGTTCTTC. Translating it yields CASSENPGQEYNEQFF.

In the case of this clone: The same CDR3 is also encoded by other DNA sequences in this sample. This chain uses TRBV4-3 with TRBJ2-3; 7 bases are a match to TRBD1. The CDR3 is 15 amino acids. The germline gives CDR1 LGHNA, CDR2 YSLEER. V lost 4 bases, J lost 3 bases, and 7 bases stayed unmatched. DNA of the CDR3: TGCGCCAGCAGCCCTCGGTCAGGGGGTACAGATACGCAGTATTTT. This gives the protein CASSPRSGGTDTQYF.

The V call is TRBV7-9, the J call TRBJ1-1; D remains unclear. The ends were cut back, 3 bases at V and 8 bases at J, with 7 bases in the middle. Per germline, CDR1 SEHNR and CDR2 FQNEAQ (reference sequence). This CDR3 has 11 residues. CDR3 in amino acids: CASSFGGEAFF. The CDR3, as DNA: TGTGCCAGCAGCTTCGGCGGCGAAGCTTTCTTT.

J is TRBJ2-1 and V is TRBV5-6; no definite D call. The CDR3 runs to 11 residues. V was cut by 1 base and J by 8 bases, with 4 bases left in between. The germline V gene encodes CDR1 SGHDT and CDR2 YYEEEE. The CDR3 DNA sequence: TGTGCCAGCAGCTTGCTCCATGAGCAGTTCTTC. Translation gives CASSLLHEQFF.

This chain uses TRBV28 with TRBJ1-2, with TRBD1 as a possible D gene (5 bases). The CDR3 contains 15 residues. V was clipped by 5 bases and J by 4 bases, with 17 bases between them. Germline values: CDR1 MDHEN, CDR2 SYDVKM. CDR3 nucleotides: TGTGCCAGCAGTCCATTAATGGGGCCGCTCTATGGCTACACCTTC. It yields the protein CASSPLMGPLYGYTF.

This clone was picked up a small number of times. This sequence joins TRBV7-3 and TRBJ2-6; D uncertain. The CDR3 covers 13 residues. The germline CDR1 and CDR2 sequences are SGHTA and FQGTGA. The ends were cut back, 6 bases at V and 3 bases at J, with 6 bases in the middle. The CDR3 loop reads CASRLNGANVLTF. DNA of the CDR3: TGTGCCAGCAGGCTAAATGGGGCCAACGTCCTGACTTTC.

The chain carries TRBV4-1 and TRBJ2-5, with unresolved D. This CDR3 comprises 18 residues. Per germline, CDR1 MGHRA and CDR2 YSYEKL. Trimming cost V 1 base and J 2 bases, with 20 bases left between them. Here the CDR3 reads CASSQGPIGSAPQETQYF. The CDR3, as DNA: TGCGCCAGCAGCCAAGGCCCCATCGGGTCGGCTCCGCAAGAGACCCAGTACTTC.

The chain has TRBV6-5 and TRBJ2-7, with D tentatively TRBD2 (6 bases). Per the germline V gene, CDR1 is MNHEY and CDR2 is SVGAGI. CDR3 length: 14 amino acids. V lost 2 bases and J lost 5, with 13 bases in between. The CDR3 here is CASSYAGTADEQYF. CDR3 nucleotide sequence: TGTGCCAGCAGTTACGCCGGGACTGCCGACGAGCAGTACTTC.

The V call is TRBV10-3, the J call TRBJ2-7, with D possibly matching TRBD1 (5 bases). This CDR3 has 15 residues. Looked up from germline, CDR1 is ENHRY and CDR2 is SYGVKD. V was cut by 6 bases and J by 2 bases, with 17 bases left in between. The CDR3 coding sequence is TGTGCCATCAGGCTCGACAGTCGATATCCCTACGAGCAGTACTTC. Its translation is CAIRLDSRYPYEQYF.

On this clone itself: A much larger clonotype is one base distant, so this may be a read error. This sample also contains other DNA sequences that code for the same CDR3. This sequence joins TRBV27 and TRBJ1-1, with 7 bases aligning to TRBD1. CDR1 MNHEY and CDR2 SMNVEV come from the germline V gene (reference sequence). CDR3 length: 14 residues. V lost 6 bases, J lost 1 base, and 5 bases stayed unmatched. DNA of the CDR3: TGTGCCAGCAGCCCCGGGACAGCGAACACTGAAGCTTTCTTT. Protein sequence: CASSPGTANTEAFF.